The following is a TCR beta chain sequence with its context. These data are taken from a study of blood T cell repertoires in COVID-19. TCRdb's copy holds only in-frame clones and misses some; the assay was immunoSEQ multiplex PCR. The table includes 200,000 to 300,000 clones, more than 85% detected once. The clonotype was recovered from a person aged 18 to 29 with COVID-19, enrolled during active disease. The sequencing sample was made of peripheral blood.

In DNA, the CDR3 is TGCGCCAGCAGCGACAGGGGGAACACCGGGGAGCTGTTTTTT. Amino acids: CASSDRGNTGELFF. J is TRBJ2-2 and V is TRBV4-1; 8 bases agree with TRBD1. The CDR3 is 14 amino acids. Per the germline V gene, CDR1 is MGHRA and CDR2 is YSYEKL. V lost 5 bases and J lost 1; bases outside the gene matches: 0.